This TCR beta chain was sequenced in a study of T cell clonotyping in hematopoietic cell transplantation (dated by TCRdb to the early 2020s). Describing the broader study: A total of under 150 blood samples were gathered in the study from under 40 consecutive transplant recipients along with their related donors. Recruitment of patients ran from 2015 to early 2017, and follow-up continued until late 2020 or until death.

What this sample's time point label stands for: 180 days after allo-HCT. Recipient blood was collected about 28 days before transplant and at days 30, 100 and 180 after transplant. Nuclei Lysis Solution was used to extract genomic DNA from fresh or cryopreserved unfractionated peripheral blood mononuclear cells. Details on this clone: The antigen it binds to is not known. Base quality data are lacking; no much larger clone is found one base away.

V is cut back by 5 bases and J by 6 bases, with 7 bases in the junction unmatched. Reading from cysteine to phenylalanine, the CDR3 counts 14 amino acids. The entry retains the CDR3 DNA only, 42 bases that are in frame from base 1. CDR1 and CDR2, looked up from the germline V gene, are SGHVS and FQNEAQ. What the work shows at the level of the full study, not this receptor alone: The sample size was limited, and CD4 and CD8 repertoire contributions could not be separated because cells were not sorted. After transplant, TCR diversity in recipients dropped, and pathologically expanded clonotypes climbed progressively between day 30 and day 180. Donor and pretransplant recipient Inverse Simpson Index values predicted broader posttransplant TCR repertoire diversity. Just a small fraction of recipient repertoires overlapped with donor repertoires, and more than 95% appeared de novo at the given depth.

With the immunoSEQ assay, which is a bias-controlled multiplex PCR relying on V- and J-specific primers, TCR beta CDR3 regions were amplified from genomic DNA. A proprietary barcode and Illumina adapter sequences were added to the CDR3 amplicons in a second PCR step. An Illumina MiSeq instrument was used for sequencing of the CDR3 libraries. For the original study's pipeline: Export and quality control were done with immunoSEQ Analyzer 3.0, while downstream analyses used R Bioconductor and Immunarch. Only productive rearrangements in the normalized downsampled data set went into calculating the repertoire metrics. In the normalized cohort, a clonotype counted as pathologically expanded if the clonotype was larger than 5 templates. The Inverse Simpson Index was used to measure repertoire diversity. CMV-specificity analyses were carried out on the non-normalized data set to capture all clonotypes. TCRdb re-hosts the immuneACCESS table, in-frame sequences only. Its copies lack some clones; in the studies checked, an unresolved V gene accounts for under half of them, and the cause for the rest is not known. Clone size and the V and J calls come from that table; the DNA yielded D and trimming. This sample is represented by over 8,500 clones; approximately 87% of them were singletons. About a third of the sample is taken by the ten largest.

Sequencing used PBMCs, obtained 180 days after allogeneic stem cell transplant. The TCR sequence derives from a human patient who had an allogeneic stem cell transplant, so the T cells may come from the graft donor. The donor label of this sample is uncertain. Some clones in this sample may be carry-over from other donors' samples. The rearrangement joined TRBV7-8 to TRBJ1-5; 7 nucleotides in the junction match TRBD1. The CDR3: CASSQEGASQPQHF. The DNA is TGTGCCAGCAGCCAGGAGGGGGCCAGTCAGCCCCAGCATTTT.